Listed here are 26 T cell receptor beta chains from one sample, sequenced in a study of cytomegalovirus exposure and HLA in healthy donors. 60 Vbeta and 13 Jbeta primers were used in PCR. Measured with immunoSEQ multiplex PCR; TCRdb has only the in-frame clones, and not every one. This sample has 60,000 to 85,000 clones, with around 78% found just once. The sample consisted of PBMCs. Source of these receptors: a man aged 40-50 years in good health and CMV-seronegative.

This chain connects TRBV20-1 to TRBJ2-7; perhaps TRBD1 as D (6 bases). Trimming took off 4 bases at V and 2 bases at J, with 6 bases between the two ends. CDR1 DFQATT and CDR2 SNEGSKA come from the germline V gene (reference sequence). The CDR3 contains 11 residues. CDR3 sequence: CSAKGAYEQYF. The CDR3 nucleotides read TGCAGTGCTAAGGGGGCCTACGAGCAGTACTTC.

CDR3 amino acids: CAWSVWDRSSYNSPLHF. The DNA of the CDR3 is TGTGCCTGGAGTGTTTGGGACAGGAGCTCCTATAATTCACCCCTCCACTTT. The chain recombines TRBV30 with TRBJ1-6; 8 positions agree with TRBD1. The CDR3 is 17 residues long. Unmatched junction bases numbered 4, after V lost 0 bases and J lost 0 bases. From germline, CDR1 is GTSNPN and CDR2 SVGIG (reference sequence). Combining the CDR3 with reference TRBV30 and TRBJ1-6 gives the whole variable domain SQTIHQWPATLVQPVGSPLSLECTVEGTSNPNLYWYRQAAGRGLQLLFYSVGIGQISSEVPQNLSASRPQDRQFILSSKKLLLSDSGFYLCAWSVWDRSSYNSPLHFGNGTRLTVT.

The rearrangement joins TRBV7-2 to TRBJ2-1, with 9 bases fitting TRBD2. The trim removed 2 bases at V and 1 base at J, leaving 6 bases unmatched. The germline V gene has CDR1 SGHTA and CDR2 FQGNSA. The CDR3 contains 17 residues. CDR3 DNA sequence: TGTGCCAGCAGCTTAAGGGGCGGGGGGGCGTCCTACAATGAGCAGTTCTTC. This codes for CASSLRGGGASYNEQFF. Full variable domain (rest looked up from reference TRBV7-2 and TRBJ2-1): GAGVSQSPSNKVTEKGKDVELRCDPISGHTALYWYRQSLGQGLEFLIYFQGNSAPDKSGLPSDRFSAERTGGSVSTLTIQRTQQEDSAVYLCASSLRGGGASYNEQFFGPGTRLTVL.

In its sample, this clone was seen once. The rearrangement joins TRBV7-9 to TRBJ2-7; a possible D gene is TRBD1 (8 bases). CDR1 and CDR2 from the germline V gene are SEHNR and FQNEAQ (reference sequence). Trimming pared 5 bases from V and 4 bases from J, leaving 15 bases between. CDR3 size: 14 residues. The CDR3, as DNA: TGTGCCAGCAGCCGGACAGGGAGGGGTTACGAGCAGTACTTC. Residues: CASSRTGRGYEQYF. The variable domain in full, with the rest retrieved from reference TRBV7-9 and TRBJ2-7, is DTGVSQNPRHKITKRGQNVTFRCDPISEHNRLYWYRQTLGQGPEFLTYFQNEAQLEKSRLLSDRFSAERPKGSFSTLEIQRTEQGDSAMYLCASSRTGRGYEQYFGPGTRLTVT.

This clone was seen a single time. The chain is built from TRBV7-3 and TRBJ1-1; D perhaps matches TRBD1 (6 bases). Germline V gives CDR1 SGHTA, CDR2 FQGTGA. The V gene lost 5 bases and the J gene lost 4 bases, with 17 bases spanning the gap. The CDR3 is 15 residues long. CDR3 bases: TGTGCCAGCAGCCCCCGAGGGGGGGTGATCACTGAAGCTTTCTTT. This encodes CASSPRGGVITEAFF.

CDR3 DNA sequence: TGCGCCAGCAGTGCCTTGTGGGGGGGCCGAGATACGCAGTATTTT. This codes for CASSALWGGRDTQYF. This rearrangement joins TRBV10-1 to TRBJ2-3, with a possible D match to TRBD2 (7 bases). V lost 4 bases to trimming and J lost 5 bases, with 16 bases between them. The CDR3 contains 15 residues. Germline-derived CDR1 and CDR2 are WNHNN and SYGVQD (reference sequence).

On this clone itself: A read error may produce the germline difference seen at one junction end. The V and J genes are TRBV6-1 and TRBJ2-1, with 7 bases identical to TRBD1. The CDR3 extends over 14 amino acids. Germline V lookup: CDR1 MNHNS, CDR2 SASEGT. The CDR3 nucleotides read TGTGCCAGCAGGGAAGGACAGGCCTACAATGAGCAGTTCTTC. Its protein product is CASREGQAYNEQFF.

V and J are TRBV11-2 and TRBJ1-1; no reliable D call. Trimming shortened V by 5 bases and J by 6 bases, and 13 bases separated the two germline ends. The CDR3 consists of 13 residues. The germline CDR1 and CDR2 sequences are SGHAT and FQNNGV. The DNA for the CDR3 is TGTGCCAGCAGCCCAGACATGGTAGCTGAAGCTTTCTTT. Its translation is CASSPDMVAEAFF.

Regarding this clone: A read error may account for a junction end that differs from germline. The rearrangement joins TRBV7-9 to TRBJ2-1, with 8 bases matching TRBD2. Looked up from germline, CDR1 is SEHNR and CDR2 is FQNEAQ (reference sequence). The CDR3 length is 15 residues. DNA for the CDR3: TGTTCCAGCTCCCCCCGGGGACTAGAAAAGAATGAGCAGTTCTTC. Translating it yields CSSSPRGLEKNEQFF.

V and J are TRBV7-8 and TRBJ2-5, with 8 bases identical to TRBD2. Germline values: CDR1 SGHVS, CDR2 FQNEAQ. This CDR3 has 15 amino acids. The V gene end was trimmed by 4 bases and the J gene end by 3 bases; junction bases not matched to a gene: 7. Here the CDR3 reads CASSSPDSGEETQYF. Here the CDR3 DNA reads TGTGCCAGCAGCTCCCCCGATAGCGGGGAAGAGACCCAGTACTTC.

V and J are TRBV2 and TRBJ1-1, with D possibly being TRBD1 (6 bases). This CDR3 region has 12 residues. Germline CDR1 SNHLY, CDR2 FYNNEI. The V end lost 7 bases, the J end lost 4 bases, and 10 bases lay between the germline ends. The CDR3, as DNA: TGTGCCAGCATCGAACAGGGCACTGAAGCTTTCTTT. This codes for CASIEQGTEAFF.

The chain has TRBV4-2 and TRBJ2-1; TRBD2 agrees at 7 bases. The CDR3 consists of 15 residues. With 0 bases clipped from V and 8 bases from J, the junction kept 7 bases outside the gene matches. Germline V gene data show CDR1 as LGHNA and CDR2 as YNFKEQ. CDR3 in amino acids: CASSQDLNGGYEQFF. Written as DNA, the CDR3 is TGTGCCAGCAGCCAAGATCTCAACGGGGGGTATGAGCAGTTCTTC.

The J gene is TRBJ1-6, the V gene TRBV27; unclear D gene. V was clipped by 4 bases and J by 3 bases, with 10 bases between them. The CDR3 consists of 15 residues. Germline V gene data show CDR1 as MNHEY and CDR2 as SMNVEV (reference sequence). In nucleotides, the CDR3 is TGTGCCAGCAGTTCCCCGACATACTATAATTCACCCCTCCACTTT. It is translated as CASSSPTYYNSPLHF.

V is TRBV5-1 and J is TRBJ2-7; 11 nucleotides align to TRBD2. V lost 5 bases to trimming and J lost 4 bases; unmatched junction nucleotides: 5. The CDR3 is made up of 14 amino acids. Germline V CDR1 and CDR2: SGHRS, YFSETQ. CDR3: CASRPGLAVYEQYF. The CDR3, as DNA: TGCGCCAGCAGGCCGGGACTAGCGGTTTACGAGCAGTACTTC.

The rearrangement links TRBV6-6 to TRBJ2-7, with a weak D call TRBD1 (6 bases). The CDR3 contains 13 residues. V lost 7 bases and J lost 7, with 17 bases in between. Germline CDR1 MNHNY, CDR2 SVGAGI (reference sequence). The CDR3 protein is CASTFTGMGEQYF. The DNA for the CDR3 is TGTGCCAGCACCTTTACAGGGATGGGGGAGCAGTACTTC.

This clone came up once. The chain has TRBV6-1 and TRBJ1-5; TRBD1 is a possible D gene (5 bases). The CDR3 loop spans 14 amino acids. Germline-derived CDR1 and CDR2 are MNHNS and SASEGT. V lost 7 bases and J 0 bases, leaving 10 bases between the germline ends. CDR3: CASTLTGSNQPQHF. The CDR3 DNA reads as TGTGCCAGCACCCTCACAGGTAGCAATCAGCCCCAGCATTTT.

V and J are TRBV5-6 and TRBJ2-7; D unresolved. The CDR3 is made up of 13 amino acids. V dropped 3 bases and J dropped 5 bases, with 12 bases sitting between them. The germline CDR1 and CDR2 sequences are SGHDT and YYEEEE. The CDR3 bases are TGTGCCAGCAGCTCCCCTCCCCTCGACGAGCAGTACTTC. Its translation: CASSSPPLDEQYF.

The V gene is TRBV7-9, the J gene TRBJ2-7, with 9 positions matching TRBD1. V gave up 7 bases and J gave up 6 bases; unmatched junction bases: 10. The germline CDR1 and CDR2 sequences are SEHNR and FQNEAQ (reference sequence). CDR3 length: 14 residues. Here the CDR3 reads CASIPGTGYSEQYF. CDR3 in DNA: TGTGCCAGCATCCCCGGGACAGGGTATTCCGAGCAGTACTTC.

The CDR3 spells CASSKRGVGNTIYF. CDR3 coding DNA: TGTGCCAGCAGTAAACGGGGGGTCGGAAACACCATATATTTT. The chain carries TRBV6-1 and TRBJ1-3; TRBD1 is a possible D gene (5 bases). CDR1 MNHNS and CDR2 SASEGT come from the germline V gene. The CDR3 extends over 14 amino acids. The V and J ends lost 5 bases and 4 bases respectively, with 12 bases between them.

This chain connects TRBV6-4 to TRBJ2-3; unclear D gene. The CDR3 contains 13 residues. V lost 3 bases and J lost 0, with 4 bases in between. The V gene's germline CDR1 is MRHNA and CDR2 SNTAGT. The CDR3 sequence is CASSEASTDTQYF. The CDR3, as DNA: TGTGCCAGCAGTGAAGCGAGCACAGATACGCAGTATTTT.

The chain has TRBV1 and TRBJ2-2; the D call TRBD1 from the table was never checked on the DNA. TRBV1 is described as a pseudogene. The CDR3 length is 16 residues. CDR3 nucleotides: TGCACCAGCAGCCAAGGGTCAGGGGGCGGGAACGGGGAGCTGTTTTTT. This codes for CTSSQGSGGGNGELFF.

V usage is TRBV19 and J usage is TRBJ1-1, with a possible D match to TRBD1 (6 bases). Trimming stripped 7 bases from V and 0 bases from J, with 18 bases between. The germline V gene encodes CDR1 LNHDA and CDR2 SQIVND (reference sequence). The CDR3 length is 16 residues. The CDR3 region has the DNA TGTGCCAGTAAACCGCGGACAGAGCGTTTGAACACTGAAGCTTTCTTT. Translating gives CASKPRTERLNTEAFF.

The V gene is TRBV7-9, the J gene TRBJ1-4; TRBD1 might be the D (6 bases). Trimming took off 5 bases at V and 4 bases at J, with 14 bases between the two ends. The CDR3 sequence is 15 residues long. The germline V gene encodes CDR1 SEHNR and CDR2 FQNEAQ (reference sequence). The CDR3 DNA reads as TGTGCCAGCAGCCTACTCGGACAGTTTAATGAAAAACTGTTTTTT. Encoded protein: CASSLLGQFNEKLFF.

The chain links TRBV6-6 to TRBJ1-5; D gene unclear. In germline, CDR1 is MNHNY, CDR2 SVGAGI (reference sequence). The V gene lost 6 bases and the J gene lost 3 bases, with 15 bases spanning the gap. The CDR3 sequence is 15 residues long. The CDR3 DNA sequence: TGTGCCAGCAGCCCCGGCGGTCCTCACAATCAGCCCCAGCATTTT. Translating it yields CASSPGGPHNQPQHF.

The chain is built from TRBV7-9 and TRBJ2-2; no clear D gene. From germline, CDR1 is SEHNR and CDR2 FQNEAQ (reference sequence). CDR3 length equals 16 residues. V dropped 4 bases and J dropped 5 bases, with 17 bases sitting between them. DNA for the CDR3: TGTGCCAGCAGCTCCCGAAACAGAGACCCTACCGGGGAGCTGTTTTTT. Translated, it gives CASSSRNRDPTGELFF.

The chain employs TRBV30 and TRBJ1-6; the D gene is possibly TRBD1 (6 bases). V gave up 4 bases and J gave up 10 bases, with 23 bases separating them. Germline V gene sequence: CDR1 GTSNPN, CDR2 SVGIG (reference sequence). The CDR3 loop spans 16 amino acids. CDR3 sequence: CAWNFRQSQGGSPLHF. Here the CDR3 DNA reads TGTGCCTGGAATTTTCGACAGAGTCAAGGGGGATCACCCCTCCACTTT.